This T cell receptor (beta chain) was sequenced in a study of T-cell memory formation after mild COVID-19. Study summary: Largely, TCR clusters stayed within a single donor. Findings and caveats of the study: Day 15 to 85 contractors were CD4/CD8 balanced; later expanders leaned CD4+. The authors left the SARS-CoV-2 specificity of second-wave clones peaking on day 37 unconfirmed.

The CDR3 is 15 residues long. Germline V CDR1 and CDR2: LNHNV, YYDKDF (reference sequence). V was shortened by 1 base and J by 12 bases, with 19 bases between the two germline ends. 5'RACE with constant-segment primers built TCRalpha and TCRbeta cDNA libraries with UMIs. Using its own MiXCR run on the 5' RACE reads, TCRdb lists one record per CDR3 protein. The data hold around 140,000 distinct CDR3 sequences, with 15% to 20% observed a single time. This clonotype was detected a few times. Its cognate antigen is unknown. This TCR was recovered from an adult woman who had mild COVID-19 (a few samples of this study predate the infection). Cell type and time point are not known. Sequencing was carried out using PBMCs or a T cell subset sorted from them (not recorded which). The chain carries TRBV15 and TRBJ2-1; D might be TRBD1 (5 bases). CDR3 in amino acids: CATSRVGRVQGSQFF. CDR3 nucleotides: TGTGCCACCAGCAGAGTCGGTAGGGTCCAGGGTTCGCAGTTCTTC.